This TCR beta chain came from a study of CD8 T cells in ankylosing spondylitis. Regarding the study as a whole: It appeared that ankylosing spondylitis blood was characterized by a TCR beta motif of 8 or 9 highly homologous variants.

TCRdb passed the 5' RACE reads through MiXCR, listing each CDR3 protein once. The table includes about 540,000 distinct CDR3 sequences, 12% detected once. This clonotype was observed at least ten times. Its antigen is as yet unknown. The CDR3 covers 15 residues. Germline V lookup: CDR1 SGHRS, CDR2 YFSETQ. V shed 3 bases and J 5 bases; nucleotides not matched to a gene: 8. Sequences were obtained from blood, either unsorted or a sorted T cell fraction (not recorded which). The gene calls are TRBV5-1 and TRBJ2-5; 9 bases are a match to TRBD2. The receptor was derived from a male donor with ankylosing spondylitis. The CDR3 sequence: CASSWVPSGTETQYF. For the CDR3, the DNA is TGCGCCAGCAGCTGGGTCCCTAGCGGGACCGAGACCCAGTACTTC.